This T cell receptor beta chain was found in a study of quantifying T cell responses using KT2 cells. Study overall: cDNA was made from DNase-treated RNA using alpha and beta constant primers.

An oligo carrying a UMI was ligated to the cDNA 3' end. First-round PCR used 3 to 4 cycles and beta primers RC1.1 and RC1.2 covering TRBC1 and TRBC2. Via MiXCR, TCRdb re-called the UMI-ligation and nested PCR reads, giving one row per CDR3 protein. The sample has just under 50,000 distinct CDR3 sequences; 9.5% to 13% are singletons. As to this clonotype: Antigen specificity is unknown.

The CDR3 runs 15 residues. Germline V gives CDR1 SGHVS, CDR2 FQNEAQ. V lost 1 base, J lost 3 bases, and 9 bases lay in between. The study's findings and limits: KT2 sequence counts showed saturation when very many KT2 cells were spiked in.

The sample consisted of PBMCs spiked with cells of the T cell clone KT2. The chain has TRBV7-8 and TRBJ2-2; unclear D gene. The TCR comes from a human donor. CDR3 nucleotides: TGTGCCAGCAGCTTAGGGAGACACTACACCGGGGAGCTGTTTTTT. Its protein is CASSLGRHYTGELFF. Full variable domain (outside the CDR3, taken from reference TRBV7-8 and TRBJ2-2): GAGVSQSPRYKVAKRGQDVALRCDPISGHVSLFWYQQALGQGPEFLTYFQNEAQLDKSGLPSDRFFAERPEGSVSTLKIQRTQQEDSAVYLCASSLGRHYTGELFFGEGSRLTVL.